The 28 T cell receptor beta chains reported below all come from one sample, sequenced in a study of regulatory T cells in long-lasting Graves disease. This sample's time point: newly diagnosed GD, antithyroid drugs for less than 3 months. The TCR library used RNA extracted from PBMCs. Sequencing libraries for TCR beta were prepared with iRepertoire HTBI primers and Arm-PCR of CDR3 regions. MiXCR, applied by TCRdb to the multiplex PCR reads, yields one record per CDR3 protein. The table shows some 400,000 distinct CDR3 sequences, with 15% occurring only once. These records were also assigned to another study, of T cells in Graves' hyperthyroidism and ophthalmopathy.

The source was peripheral blood mononuclear cells (PBMCs), collected at new diagnosis, from a patient treated with antithyroid drugs. These receptors were taken from a woman younger than 45 with Graves disease.

This clonotype was counted a few times. The chain combines TRBV14 with TRBJ2-7, with D possibly TRBD1 on 6 matching bases. The CDR3 contains 16 residues. Trimming shortened V by 3 bases and J by 2 bases, and 17 bases separated the two germline ends. Looked up from germline, CDR1 is SGHDN and CDR2 is FVKESK. CDR3 region: CASSHLGTFDTYEQYF. CDR3 DNA: TGTGCCAGCAGCCATCTCGGGACATTCGACACCTACGAGCAGTACTTC.

This clonotype has at least ten counts. The genes are TRBV6-2 or TRBV6-3 and TRBJ2-3; D tentatively fits TRBD1 or TRBD2 (5 bases each). Trimming took off 6 bases at V and 4 bases at J, with 14 bases between the two ends. Germline CDR1 MNHEY, CDR2 SVGEGT. The CDR3 sequence is 14 residues long. CDR3 in DNA: TGTGCCAGCAGCGTAATCCAGGGAGCAGATACGCAGTATTTT. Residues: CASSVIQGADTQYF.

This clonotype occurred many times. The rearrangement links TRBV11-2 to TRBJ1-5, with D possibly matching TRBD1 (6 bases). Looked up from germline, CDR1 is SGHAT and CDR2 is FQNNGV. Trimming took 2 bases from V and 9 from J, leaving 11 bases between them. The CDR3 consists of 13 residues. The CDR3 loop is CASSLTPQGPQHF. The CDR3 coding sequence is TGTGCCAGCAGCTTAACCCCACAGGGGCCCCAGCATTTT.

The chain employs TRBV6-2 or TRBV6-3 and TRBJ1-3, with unresolved D. The CDR3 totals 12 residues. V gave up 2 bases and J gave up 8 bases, with 7 bases separating them. CDR1 is MNHEY, CDR2 SVGEGT, per germline. The CDR3 is CASSYPTDTIYF. CDR3 DNA sequence: TGTGCCAGCAGTTACCCTACGGACACCATATATTTT.

The V and J genes are TRBV12-3 or TRBV12-4 and TRBJ1-4; D is possibly TRBD1 (5 bases). V lost 4 bases, J lost 4 bases, and 13 bases lay in between. The length of the CDR3 is 15 residues. CDR3 residues: CASSSGRQSNEKLFF. DNA of the CDR3: TGTGCCAGCAGTTCGGGCCGACAGAGTAATGAAAAACTGTTTTTT.

The chain joins TRBV2 to TRBJ2-7, with 12 nucleotides matching TRBD2. The V gene's germline CDR1 is SNHLY and CDR2 FYNNEI. With 5 bases clipped from V and 2 bases from J, the junction kept 4 bases outside the gene matches. The CDR3 length is 15 residues. The CDR3 region has the DNA TGTGCCAGCAGTTACAGACTAGCGGGAGCCTACGAGCAGTACTTC. It encodes CASSYRLAGAYEQYF.

This clonotype showed up just a few times. V and J are TRBV6-1 and TRBJ2-7, with no clear D. The germline V and J ends were trimmed by 5 bases and 6 bases, with 8 bases remaining between them. Germline lookup yields CDR1 MNHNS and CDR2 SASEGT. The CDR3 loop spans 11 amino acids. CDR3 region: CASSPSLEQYF. Written as DNA, the CDR3 is TGTGCCAGCAGTCCTTCCCTCGAGCAGTACTTC.

This clonotype was seen at least ten times. The J gene is TRBJ1-6, the V gene TRBV28; the match to TRBD1 covers 11 bases. The length of the CDR3 is 14 residues. Unmatched junction bases numbered 3, after V lost 5 bases and J lost 9 bases. Germline values: CDR1 MDHEN, CDR2 SYDVKM. CDR3 region: CASSLGTGGSPLHF. CDR3 sequence (DNA): TGTGCCAGCAGTCTCGGGACAGGGGGTTCACCCCTCCACTTT.

The V call is TRBV2, the J call TRBJ2-2, with D perhaps TRBD2 (5 bases). Trimming took 5 bases from V and 0 from J, leaving 19 bases between them. The CDR3 runs 18 residues. Per germline, CDR1 SNHLY and CDR2 FYNNEI. CDR3 in DNA: TGTGCCAGCAGTCAACGACTCGGCCTAGCAGCGAACACCGGGGAGCTGTTTTTT. Translating it yields CASSQRLGLAANTGELFF.

This clonotype was detected ten times or more. The genes are TRBV2 and TRBJ2-3; TRBD2 matches at 7 bases. The CDR3 extends over 18 amino acids. V was clipped by 6 bases and J by 2 bases; unmatched bases: 17. From germline, CDR1 is SNHLY and CDR2 FYNNEI. The CDR3 loop reads CASSSDLNGGSLTDTQYF. CDR3 nucleotide sequence: TGTGCCAGCAGCTCGGACTTGAATGGCGGGAGCCTCACAGATACGCAGTATTTT.

Only a few counts were recorded for this clonotype. This chain joins TRBV20-1 and TRBJ2-2; 11 bases align to TRBD2. The CDR3 runs 16 residues. The V gene's germline CDR1 is DFQATT and CDR2 SNEGSKA (reference sequence). The V and J ends lost 3 bases and 6 bases, in that order; junction bases with no gene match: 9. CDR3 coding DNA: TGCAGTGCTAGTGTTCGGACTAGCGGGCGGTCCGGGGAGCTGTTTTTT. Its protein is CSASVRTSGRSGELFF.

This clonotype has more than one count but fewer than ten. The rearrangement joins TRBV24-1 to TRBJ2-4; D is possibly TRBD1 (6 bases). The length of the CDR3 is 15 residues. The V and J ends lost 6 bases and 1 base respectively, with 12 bases between them. The V gene's germline CDR1 is KGHDR and CDR2 SFDVKD. The DNA for the CDR3 is TGTGCCACCAGTTCAAATACAGGGGCCAAAAACATTCAGTACTTC. Residues: CATSSNTGAKNIQYF.

The CDR3 nucleotides read TGTGCCAGCAGCCATCCGGAGAGGGTGGGCACTGAAGCTTTCTTT. This translates into CASSHPERVGTEAFF. The V and J genes are TRBV11-2 and TRBJ1-1; D remains ambiguous. The CDR3 runs to 15 residues. The germline V and J ends were trimmed by 5 bases and 4 bases, with 17 bases remaining between them. Per the germline V gene, CDR1 is SGHAT and CDR2 is FQNNGV.

This clonotype appeared many times. For the CDR3, the DNA is TGCAGTGCTAGGACAGGGGGCCCAACAGATACGCAGTATTTT. Residues: CSARTGGPTDTQYF. The chain is built from TRBV20-1 and TRBJ2-3; the match to TRBD1 covers 10 bases. CDR1 and CDR2 from the germline V gene are DFQATT and SNEGSKA (reference sequence). Trimming took 3 bases from V and 3 from J; bases not matched to a gene: 3. The CDR3 sequence is 14 residues long.

The chain carries TRBV29-1 and TRBJ1-2; D is unclear. Germline V gene sequence: CDR1 SQVTM, CDR2 ANQGSEA. The V and J ends lost 4 bases and 2 bases respectively, with 20 bases between them. The CDR3 runs 16 residues. Here the CDR3 reads CSVVALMAGKNYGYTF. CDR3 sequence (DNA): TGCAGCGTTGTTGCCCTTATGGCAGGAAAAAACTATGGCTACACCTTC.

There are many counts of this clonotype. The rearrangement links TRBV20-1 to TRBJ2-1, with D unresolved. The germline V gene encodes CDR1 DFQATT and CDR2 SNEGSKA (reference sequence). The CDR3 sequence is 10 residues long. Trimming took 7 bases from V and 5 from J, leaving 6 bases between them. The CDR3 sequence is CSGANNEQFF. In DNA, the CDR3 is TGCAGTGGGGCCAACAATGAGCAGTTCTTC.

In this sample, this clonotype turned up many times. The rearrangement uses TRBV20-1 and TRBJ2-3; no clear D gene. Germline CDR1 reads DFQATT; CDR2 reads SNEGSKA (reference sequence). The CDR3 has 13 amino acids. Trimming shortened V by 8 bases and J by 1 base, and 13 bases separated the two germline ends. The CDR3 nucleotides read TGCAGTACCCTCAGAGGTGGCACAGATACGCAGTATTTT. Protein product: CSTLRGGTDTQYF.

This clonotype has ten or more counts. This sequence joins TRBV27 and TRBJ2-3, with TRBD2 matching 7 bases. The CDR3 contains 16 residues. CDR1 is MNHEY and CDR2 is SMNVEV in the germline V gene (reference sequence). V was clipped by 5 bases and J by 3 bases; unmatched bases: 11. The CDR3 DNA follows: TGTGCCAGCAGTCCCCGGGGCGGGAGAGGGACAGATACGCAGTATTTT. This codes for CASSPRGGRGTDTQYF.

In this sample, this clonotype turned up once. This chain connects TRBV6-5 to TRBJ1-2; D gene uncertain. This CDR3 contains 11 residues. The ends were cut back, 4 bases at V and 8 bases at J, with 8 bases in the middle. The V gene's germline CDR1 is MNHEY and CDR2 SVGAGI. The CDR3 DNA is TGTGCCAGCAGTTCGCAAGGGGGCTACACCTTC. Protein sequence: CASSSQGGYTF.

The chain couples TRBV2 to TRBJ2-2, with 10 bases matching TRBD2. Germline trimming cut 7 bases from V and 5 bases from J; bases unmatched to any gene: 10. Germline lookup yields CDR1 SNHLY and CDR2 FYNNEI. The CDR3 extends over 16 amino acids. CDR3: CASNNVGLARTGELFF. The CDR3 DNA follows: TGTGCCAGCAACAATGTGGGACTAGCGAGAACCGGGGAGCTGTTTTTT.

This clonotype was seen a handful of times. V is TRBV25-1 and J is TRBJ1-5; D is perhaps TRBD1 (5 bases). V lost 4 bases and J 1 base, leaving 8 bases between the germline ends. CDR3 length: 14 residues. Germline CDR1 and CDR2: MGHDK and SYGVNS. CDR3 region: CASSAGGSNQPQHF. The DNA of the CDR3 is TGTGCCAGCAGTGCGGGGGGGAGCAATCAGCCCCAGCATTTT.

The chain couples TRBV30 to TRBJ2-3, with 10 bases matching TRBD2. The germline V gene has CDR1 GTSNPN and CDR2 SVGIG (reference sequence). The CDR3 length is 16 residues. Losses at the gene ends were 0 bases for V and 7 bases for J; bases not matched to a gene: 10. CDR3 DNA: TGTGCCTGGAGTGTAGAAGGACTAGCGGCTCCAAATACGCAGTATTTT. Translated: CAWSVEGLAAPNTQYF. Variable domain in full (rest from reference TRBV30 and TRBJ2-3): SQTIHQWPATLVQPVGSPLSLECTVEGTSNPNLYWYRQAAGRGLQLLFYSVGIGQISSEVPQNLSASRPQDRQFILSSKKLLLSDSGFYLCAWSVEGLAAPNTQYFGPGTRLTVL.

Ten or more counts support this clonotype. The CDR3 spells CASSLLRAGNEQFF. The CDR3 nucleotides are TGTGCCAGCAGTTTACTCCGGGCGGGCAATGAGCAGTTCTTC. The J gene is TRBJ2-1, the V gene TRBV28; perhaps TRBD2 as D (5 bases). The CDR3 sequence is 14 residues long. Trimming cost V 2 bases and J 6 bases, with 11 bases left between them. Germline-derived CDR1 and CDR2 are MDHEN and SYDVKM.

This clonotype came up a few times. The chain is built from TRBV24-1 and TRBJ2-2, with D possibly TRBD1 on 6 matching bases. The CDR3 has 11 amino acids. The V gene's germline CDR1 is KGHDR and CDR2 SFDVKD. V lost 10 bases and J lost 5, with 7 bases in between. CDR3 sequence (DNA): TGTGCCACAGGACAGACCGGGGAGCTGTTTTTT. Translation: CATGQTGELFF.

This clonotype occurred a few times. The chain employs TRBV3-1 and TRBJ2-2; 7 nucleotides align to TRBD2. V lost 1 base to trimming and J lost 1 base; unmatched junction nucleotides: 6. The germline V gene has CDR1 LGHDT and CDR2 YNNKEL (reference sequence). This CDR3 spans 17 amino acids. The CDR3 DNA sequence: TGTGCCAGCAGCCAAGGGACCGGGACTAAGAACACCGGGGAGCTGTTTTTT. Protein product: CASSQGTGTKNTGELFF.

This clonotype was seen a few times. This chain connects TRBV29-1 to TRBJ1-1; D is perhaps TRBD1 (5 bases). Per the germline V gene, CDR1 is SQVTM and CDR2 is ANQGSEA. Trimming removed 2 bases from V and 1 base from J, with 8 bases in between. The CDR3 is made up of 13 amino acids. Here the CDR3 DNA reads TGCAGCGTTGAAAGACAGACGAACACTGAAGCTTTCTTT. Amino acid sequence: CSVERQTNTEAFF.

Ten or more counts support this clonotype. The chain is built from TRBV27 and TRBJ1-1; D is perhaps TRBD1 (5 bases). Germline V gene data show CDR1 as MNHEY and CDR2 as SMNVEV (reference sequence). The CDR3 has 15 residues. Trimming removed 5 bases from V and 0 bases from J, with 13 bases in between. Here the CDR3 DNA reads TGTGCCAGCAGTCCCCGGGACCTCATGAACACTGAAGCTTTCTTT. The encoded protein is CASSPRDLMNTEAFF.

The table lists this clonotype with a count of one. Given a much more abundant clone one base away, this may be a read error. The chain joins TRBV3-1 to TRBJ2-1; possibly TRBD2 for D (6 bases). Germline V lookup: CDR1 LGHDT, CDR2 YNNKEL (reference sequence). The CDR3 consists of 13 residues. The CDR3 is CVSSQTLDPGEFF. In DNA, the CDR3 is TGTGTCAGCAGCCAAACCCTTGACCCGGGGGAGTTCTTC.